These 11 T cell receptor beta chains originate from one sample sequenced in a study of T cell responses to AZD1222 COVID-19 vaccine. TCRdb's copy holds only in-frame clones and misses some; the assay was immunoSEQ multiplex PCR. This table has 130,000 to 150,000 clones, under 95% appearing once. The source was peripheral blood, collected on day 0 of MenACWY control vaccination. Every receptor here comes from an adult in good health.

The J gene is TRBJ2-5, the V gene TRBV25-1; D is uncertain. The germline V gene encodes CDR1 MGHDK and CDR2 SYGVNS. The CDR3 has 12 amino acids. V shed 2 bases and J shed 9 bases, with 10 bases lying between them. CDR3 in DNA: TGTGCCAGCAGTGAACCCGGTAAAGCCCAGTACTTC. Residues: CASSEPGKAQYF.

This chain links TRBV3-1 (or the pseudogene TRBV3-2) with TRBJ1-1, with TRBD1 identical over 11 bases. CDR3 size: 19 residues. Germline loops: CDR1 LGHDT, CDR2 YNNKEL (reference sequence). V gave up 4 bases and J gave up 7 bases; unmatched junction bases: 20. In DNA, the CDR3 is TGTGCCAGCAGCCTAAGAGGACAGGGGGCCGCCGAGATATGGTTTGAAGCTTTCTTT. Its translation is CASSLRGQGAAEIWFEAFF.

This clone was picked up a small number of times. The CDR3 here is CAWSSGGNTIYF. In nucleotides, the CDR3 is TGTGCCTGGAGTTCCGGTGGAAACACCATATATTTT. The chain links TRBV30 to TRBJ1-3; D remains unclear. The CDR3 runs to 12 residues. V shed 2 bases and J shed 3 bases, with 5 bases lying between them. Germline V gene sequence: CDR1 GTSNPN, CDR2 SVGIG (reference sequence).

The rearrangement joins TRBV5-4 to TRBJ2-7, with D possibly matching TRBD1 (5 bases). Germline V gives CDR1 SGHNT, CDR2 YYREEE (reference sequence). The CDR3 is 15 residues long. Deletions cut 0 bases from V and 0 bases from J, with 10 bases between. The CDR3 region is CASSLGSGISYEQYF. In DNA form, the CDR3 reads TGTGCCAGCAGCTTGGGTTCAGGGATCTCCTACGAGCAGTACTTC.

This chain links TRBV24-1 with TRBJ2-2, with D maybe TRBD1 (5 bases). CDR1 KGHDR and CDR2 SFDVKD come from the germline V gene. V was pared by 7 bases and J by 4 bases, with 9 bases between. The CDR3 has 13 amino acids. CDR3: CATRGHGTGELFF. In DNA form, the CDR3 reads TGTGCCACCAGGGGGCATGGCACCGGGGAGCTGTTTTTT.

The sample holds one count of this clone. The chain joins TRBV27 to TRBJ2-2; TRBD2 agrees at 7 bases. This CDR3 is 16 amino acids long. After removal of 0 bases from V and 6 bases from J, the junction contained 7 bases not matched to a gene. CDR1 and CDR2 from the germline V gene are MNHEY and SMNVEV (reference sequence). The DNA of the CDR3 is TGTGCCAGCAGTTTATCGGGGGGAGCGGGATCCGGGGAGCTGTTTTTT. Protein sequence: CASSLSGGAGSGELFF.

The V and J genes are TRBV12-3 or TRBV12-4 and TRBJ1-1; tentatively, D is TRBD1 (6 bases). V shed 6 bases and J shed 1 base, with 9 bases lying between them. The CDR3 loop spans 13 amino acids. CDR3 loop: CASRTGWNTEAFF. CDR3 coding DNA: TGTGCCAGCAGGACAGGATGGAACACTGAAGCTTTCTTT.

The chain employs TRBV24-1 and TRBJ1-2; 11 bases line up with TRBD1. Unmatched junction bases numbered 3, after V lost 4 bases and J lost 9 bases. Germline-derived CDR1 and CDR2 are KGHDR and SFDVKD. The CDR3 is made up of 13 amino acids. The CDR3 reads CATSDGQGASYTF. The CDR3 DNA follows: TGTGCCACCAGTGACGGACAGGGGGCAAGCTACACCTTC.

The gene calls are TRBV28 and TRBJ1-6; D remains unclear. Germline-derived CDR1 and CDR2 are MDHEN and SYDVKM. The CDR3 covers 16 residues. V lost 6 bases, J lost 5 bases, and 17 bases lay in between. For the CDR3, the DNA is TGTGCCAGCAGGCCAGAATCCGGCGCCCATAATTCACCCCTCCACTTT. Protein: CASRPESGAHNSPLHF.

The V gene is TRBV9, the J gene TRBJ2-7; 10 bases are shared with TRBD1. V dropped 4 bases and J dropped 6; count of bases not matched to a gene: 7. This CDR3 is built from 14 residues. The V gene's germline CDR1 is SGDLS and CDR2 YYNGEE. CDR3 DNA sequence: TGTGCCAGCAGCCCCCGGGACAGGGGACTCGAGCAGTACTTC. The encoded protein is CASSPRDRGLEQYF.

This clone showed up just once. The chain links TRBV19 to TRBJ2-2; 8 bases fit TRBD2. Trimming removed 7 bases from V and 1 base from J; junction bases left unmatched: 2. The CDR3 totals 14 residues. The germline V gene encodes CDR1 LNHDA and CDR2 SQIVND (reference sequence). CDR3 bases: TGTGCCAGTACAACTAGCGGGAACACCGGGGAGCTGTTTTTT. Protein sequence: CASTTSGNTGELFF.